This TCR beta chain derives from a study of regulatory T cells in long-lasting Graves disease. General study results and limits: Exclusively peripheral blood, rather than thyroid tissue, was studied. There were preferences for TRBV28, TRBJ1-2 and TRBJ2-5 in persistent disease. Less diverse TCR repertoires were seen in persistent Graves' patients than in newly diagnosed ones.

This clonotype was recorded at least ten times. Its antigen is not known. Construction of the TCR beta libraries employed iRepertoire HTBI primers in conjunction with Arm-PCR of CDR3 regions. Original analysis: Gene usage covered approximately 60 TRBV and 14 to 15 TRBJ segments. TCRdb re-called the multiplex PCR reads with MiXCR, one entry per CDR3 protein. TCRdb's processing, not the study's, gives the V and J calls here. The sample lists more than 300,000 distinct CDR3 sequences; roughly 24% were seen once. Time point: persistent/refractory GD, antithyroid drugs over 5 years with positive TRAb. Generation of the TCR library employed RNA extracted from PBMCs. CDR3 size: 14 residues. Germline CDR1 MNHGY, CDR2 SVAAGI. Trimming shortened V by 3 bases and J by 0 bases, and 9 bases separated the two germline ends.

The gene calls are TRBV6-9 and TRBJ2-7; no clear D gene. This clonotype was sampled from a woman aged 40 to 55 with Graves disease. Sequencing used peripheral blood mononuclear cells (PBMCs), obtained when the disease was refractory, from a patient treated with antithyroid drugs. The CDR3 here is CASSYASVSYEQYF. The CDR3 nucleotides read TGTGCCAGCAGTTACGCGAGCGTCTCCTACGAGCAGTACTTC.